These 15 T cell receptor beta chains were sequenced from one sample in a study of long-term antiretroviral therapy in people with HIV. The run of the v3.0 immunoSEQ assay was at survey level. The protocol was immunoSEQ multiplex PCR, while the TCRdb copy is restricted to in-frame clones and leaves out a portion. The data contain about 32,000 clones, roughly 85% of them singletons. The sequencing used unsorted PBMCs, collected roughly 3.3 years after starting antiretroviral therapy. The origin of the receptors is a man aged 18-30 years with HIV.

The table lists this clone with a few counts. This chain uses TRBV9 with TRBJ2-2; 8 nucleotides match TRBD2. Germline CDR1 and CDR2: SGDLS and YYNGEE. V was clipped by 0 bases and J by 4 bases; unmatched bases: 2. CDR3 length equals 15 residues. CDR3 coding DNA: TGTGCCAGCAGCGTAGGCAGCGGGAGCACCGGGGAGCTGTTTTTT. Translated: CASSVGSGSTGELFF.

The rearrangement links TRBV27 to TRBJ2-7; possibly TRBD2 for D (6 bases). This CDR3 has 12 amino acids. Per the germline V gene, CDR1 is MNHEY and CDR2 is SMNVEV (reference sequence). Trimming removed 8 bases from V and 4 bases from J, with 12 bases in between. CDR3 sequence: CASGRERYEQYF. In nucleotides, the CDR3 is TGTGCCAGCGGACGGGAGAGATACGAGCAGTACTTC.

The DNA of the CDR3 is TGTGCCACCAGCAGAGATCGGATAGCGGGGGGGTACGAGCAGTACTTC. Encoded protein: CATSRDRIAGGYEQYF. This rearrangement joins TRBV15 to TRBJ2-7, with 11 bases identical to TRBD2. The V and J ends lost 0 bases and 4 bases, in that order; junction bases with no gene match: 5. CDR1 and CDR2 (germline): LNHNV, YYDKDF (reference sequence). This CDR3 spans 16 amino acids.

The chain recombines TRBV7-3 with TRBJ2-1; D possibly corresponds to TRBD2 (5 bases). The V end was cut by 5 bases, the J end by 2 bases, with 10 bases between. Looked up from germline, CDR1 is SGHTA and CDR2 is FQGTGA. CDR3 size: 14 residues. The CDR3 sequence: CASSLGSPYNEQFF. CDR3 DNA sequence: TGTGCCAGCAGCCTGGGGAGTCCCTACAATGAGCAGTTCTTC.

The rearrangement joins TRBV9 to TRBJ2-7; D is uncertain. Germline V gene data show CDR1 as SGDLS and CDR2 as YYNGEE. V lost 7 bases and J 0 bases, leaving 11 bases between the germline ends. This CDR3 has 13 amino acids. CDR3 bases: TGTGCCAGCGGCGCGTCGAGCTCCTACGAGCAGTACTTC. It translates to CASGASSSYEQYF.

This clone occurred a few times. J is TRBJ2-2 and V is TRBV18, with no clear D. The CDR3 covers 17 residues. Trimming shortened V by 3 bases and J by 4 bases, and 18 bases separated the two germline ends. The germline V gene encodes CDR1 KGHSH and CDR2 LQKENI. This CDR3 reads CASSPSDLDRSTGELFF. CDR3 DNA sequence: TGTGCCAGCTCACCTTCGGACCTCGATAGGTCCACCGGGGAGCTGTTTTTT.

The chain couples TRBV9 to TRBJ1-1; tentative D call: TRBD1 (5 bases). This CDR3 is built from 15 residues. The germline V gene has CDR1 SGDLS and CDR2 YYNGEE. Trimming took 3 bases from V and 1 from J, leaving 13 bases between them. The chain's CDR3 is CASSAAGGKNTEAFF. The CDR3, as DNA: TGTGCCAGCAGCGCGGCGGGGGGAAAGAACACTGAAGCTTTCTTT.

This rearrangement joins TRBV27 to TRBJ1-1; weak D call: TRBD1 (6 bases). The V and J ends lost 0 bases and 7 bases respectively, with 24 bases between them. The CDR3 is 18 amino acids. Per germline, CDR1 MNHEY and CDR2 SMNVEV (reference sequence). The CDR3 spells CASSLSLSGQLRGSEAFF. In nucleotides, the CDR3 is TGTGCCAGCAGTTTATCGCTGTCGGGACAACTTCGGGGAAGTGAAGCTTTCTTT.

The J gene is TRBJ2-7, the V gene TRBV21-1; TRBD1 is the table's D call and was not checked against the DNA. TRBV21-1 is shown as a pseudogene. The CDR3 loop spans 19 amino acids. The CDR3 protein is CASRISRDRGLEASHEQYF. The DNA for the CDR3 is TGTGCCAGCAGGATTTCCCGGGACAGGGGGCTCGAAGCCAGCCACGAGCAGTACTTC.

The chain employs TRBV9 and TRBJ2-7; D ambiguous. V lost 0 bases and J 0 bases, leaving 10 bases between the germline ends. Germline V gene data show CDR1 as SGDLS and CDR2 as YYNGEE. The CDR3 extends over 15 amino acids. CDR3 residues: CASSVGSEASYEQYF. The CDR3, as DNA: TGTGCCAGCAGCGTAGGGTCGGAAGCCTCCTACGAGCAGTACTTC.

Here the CDR3 DNA reads TGCGCCAGCAGCTTGGGCGTCAGCCCCGCGGACACTGAAGCTTTCTTT. Translation gives CASSLGVSPADTEAFF. The chain recombines TRBV5-1 with TRBJ1-1, with unresolved D. V was trimmed by 0 bases and J by 3 bases, leaving 15 bases between them. Germline values: CDR1 SGHRS, CDR2 YFSETQ. The CDR3 has 16 residues.

This clone was recorded a few times. The chain carries TRBV6-1 and TRBJ1-2; no clear D. The CDR3 contains 15 residues. V was pared by 1 base and J by 4 bases, with 13 bases between. The V gene's germline CDR1 is MNHNS and CDR2 SASEGT. The CDR3 DNA follows: TGTGCCAGCAGTGAAGGGCCCCTTCGAGCCTATGGCTACACCTTC. Translation gives CASSEGPLRAYGYTF.

The chain joins TRBV11-2 to TRBJ1-2, with D hard to call. This CDR3 comprises 12 residues. CDR1 SGHAT and CDR2 FQNNGV come from the germline V gene. Trimming removed 5 bases at V and 8 bases at J, with 12 bases between. The CDR3 sequence is CASSPNGYGYTF. CDR3 coding DNA: TGTGCCAGCAGCCCGAACGGGTACGGCTACACCTTC. The full variable domain, its missing parts supplied by reference TRBV11-2 and TRBJ1-2, is EAGVAQSPRYKIIEKRQSVAFWCNPISGHATLYWYQQILGQGPKLLIQFQNNGVVDDSQLPKDRFSAERLKGVDSTLKIQPAKLEDSAVYLCASSPNGYGYTFGSGTRLTVV.

The genes are TRBV4-1 and TRBJ2-7; the D is unclear. The length of the CDR3 is 15 residues. Germline CDR1 MGHRA, CDR2 YSYEKL. The V and J ends lost 0 bases and 1 base respectively, with 10 bases between them. CDR3 DNA: TGCGCCAGCAGCCAAGACCCAGAGGAATCCTACGAGCAGTACTTC. The encoded protein is CASSQDPEESYEQYF.

The chain carries TRBV4-3 and TRBJ2-7, with 14 bases matching TRBD2. The CDR3 is 16 amino acids. With V trimmed by 4 bases and J by 0 bases, 2 bases remained unmatched. Germline loops: CDR1 LGHNA, CDR2 YSLEER. CDR3 DNA sequence: TGCGCCAGCAGCCGCGGGACTAGCGGGAGCTCCTACGAGCAGTACTTC. Translating gives CASSRGTSGSSYEQYF.